This TCR beta chain appears in the sequencing data of a study of long-term antiretroviral therapy in people with HIV. Germline lookup yields CDR1 MGHDK and CDR2 SYGVNS. This CDR3 contains 14 residues. V was pared by 2 bases and J by 6 bases, with 11 bases between. Version v3.0 of the immunoSEQ assay was performed at survey level. Profiling relied on immunoSEQ multiplex PCR, and the TCRdb table lists in-frame clones only, not all of them. Among about 25,000 clones, 79% were seen once, and the ten largest hold 11%. The V and J genes are TRBV25-1 and TRBJ1-5; the D gene is possibly TRBD1 (5 bases). This receptor was obtained from a man aged 25 to 45 with HIV. The sequencing used unsorted PBMCs, collected 2.1 years after starting antiretroviral therapy. The CDR3 loop is CASSENGGTQPQHF. CDR3 bases: TGTGCCAGCAGTGAAAACGGGGGGACTCAGCCCCAGCATTTT. Full variable domain (remainder filled in from reference TRBV25-1 and TRBJ1-5): EADIYQTPRYLVIGTGKKITLECSQTMGHDKMYWYQQDPGMELHLIHYSYGVNSTEKGDLSSESTVSRIRTEHFPLTLESARPSHTSQYLCASSENGGTQPQHFGDGTRLSIL.